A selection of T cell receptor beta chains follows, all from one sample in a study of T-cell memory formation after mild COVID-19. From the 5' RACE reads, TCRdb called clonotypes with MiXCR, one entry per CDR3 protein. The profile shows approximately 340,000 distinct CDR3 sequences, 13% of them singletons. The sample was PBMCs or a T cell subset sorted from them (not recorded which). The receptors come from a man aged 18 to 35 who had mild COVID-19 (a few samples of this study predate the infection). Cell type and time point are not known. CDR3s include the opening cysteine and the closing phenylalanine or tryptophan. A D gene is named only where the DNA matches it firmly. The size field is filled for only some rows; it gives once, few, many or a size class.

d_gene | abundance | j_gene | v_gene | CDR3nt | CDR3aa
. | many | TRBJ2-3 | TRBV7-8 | TGTGCCAGCAGCTTACGGGAAGGGTTCGGTACAGATACGCAGTATTTT | CASSLREGFGTDTQYF
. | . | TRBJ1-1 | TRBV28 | TGTGCCAGCAGTTTTTCAGCCACTGAAGCTTTCTTT | CASSFSATEAFF
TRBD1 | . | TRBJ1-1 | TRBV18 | TGTGCCAGCTCACCAAGGGGGACAGGGGACACTGAAGCTTTCTTT | CASSPRGTGDTEAFF
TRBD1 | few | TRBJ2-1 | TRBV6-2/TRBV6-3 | TGTGCCAGCGGTCCGGGACAGACCTACAATGAGCAGTTCTTC | CASGPGQTYNEQFF
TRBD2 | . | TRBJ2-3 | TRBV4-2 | TGTGCCAGCAGCCCTGTCTTTAGCGGGGGCGCAGATACGCAGTATTTT | CASSPVFSGGADTQYF
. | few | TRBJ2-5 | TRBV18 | TGTGCCAGCTCACCACCGAGTAGGGGAGAGACCCAGTACTTC | CASSPPSRGETQYF
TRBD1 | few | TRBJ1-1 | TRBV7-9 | TGTGCCAGCAGCCCACACGTCCCGGGACAGGGGCCCGGGAGCCCTGAAGCTTTCTTT | CASSPHVPGQGPGSPEAFF
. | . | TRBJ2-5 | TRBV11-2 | TGTGCCAGCAGCTTAGTGGGGGCTAGCTGGCTCGAGACCCAGTACTTC | CASSLVGASWLETQYF
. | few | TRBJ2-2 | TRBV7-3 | TGTGCCAGCAGCTTAACCAGGGACGCGTTAGACACCGGGGAGCTGTTTTTT | CASSLTRDALDTGELFF
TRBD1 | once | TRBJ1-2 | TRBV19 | TGTGCCAGTCGTACGGACAGGGGTGACTATGGCTACACCTTC | CASRTDRGDYGYTF
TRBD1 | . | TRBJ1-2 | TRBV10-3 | TGTGCCATCAGCGGGGGGCGCAGGGGGATCCCTTTTGATGGCTACACCTTC | CAISGGRRGIPFDGYTF
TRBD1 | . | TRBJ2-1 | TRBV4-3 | TGCGCCAGCAGCCAAGACAGGGGGCCACTTTATCACAATGAGCAGTTCTTC | CASSQDRGPLYHNEQFF
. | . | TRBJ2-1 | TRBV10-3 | TGTGCCATACAAGTCCAGGAATATAGCAATGAGCAGTTCTTC | CAIQVQEYSNEQFF
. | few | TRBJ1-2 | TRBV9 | TGTGCCAGCAGCGTAGAAGGTTTCGGTGACTATGGCTACACCTTC | CASSVEGFGDYGYTF
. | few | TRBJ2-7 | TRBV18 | TGTGCCAGCTCACCACCCGGACGGGGCAGGTACGAGCAGTACTTC | CASSPPGRGRYEQYF
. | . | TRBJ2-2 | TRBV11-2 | TGTGCCAGCAGCCGTGGCAGCGGTTTGGGGTCCCCCGGGGAGCTGTTTTTT | CASSRGSGLGSPGELFF
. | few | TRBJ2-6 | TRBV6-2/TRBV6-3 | TGTGCCAGCAGCGCAGGAGGTCCCGCCCTGACTTTC | CASSAGGPALTF
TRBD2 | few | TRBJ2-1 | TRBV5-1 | TGCGCCAGCGGCTCTGAGGGGACTAGCGGCTACAATGAGCAGTTCTTC | CASGSEGTSGYNEQFF
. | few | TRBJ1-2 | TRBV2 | TGTGCCAGCAGTGAGGTGGGAGCTAACTATGGCTACACCTTC | CASSEVGANYGYTF
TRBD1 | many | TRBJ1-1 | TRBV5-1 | TGCGCCAGCAGCTCACGACAGGGAATGAACACTGAAGCTTTCTTT | CASSSRQGMNTEAFF
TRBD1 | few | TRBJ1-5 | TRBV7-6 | TGTGCCAGCACCCCCGGGACAGGTAGCAATCAGCCCCAGCATTTT | CASTPGTGSNQPQHF
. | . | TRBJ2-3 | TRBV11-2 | TGTGCCAGCAGCTCCCGGGCCCACGACGGCACAGATACGCAGTATTTT | CASSSRAHDGTDTQYF
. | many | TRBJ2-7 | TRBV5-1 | TGCGCCAGCAGCTTGGGCGACTACGAGCAGTACTTC | CASSLGDYEQYF
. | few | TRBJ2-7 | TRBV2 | TGTGCCAGCGATTACGGGTCGTCCTCCTACGAGCAGTACTTC | CASDYGSSSYEQYF
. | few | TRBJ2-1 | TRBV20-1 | TGCAGTGCTGGAACTCCTAGTGTCGTGTACAATGAGCAGTTCTTC | CSAGTPSVVYNEQFF
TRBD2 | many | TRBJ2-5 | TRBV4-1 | TGCGCCAGCAGCAAAAGACTAGCGGGGAATTTTCAAGAGACCCAGTACTTC | CASSKRLAGNFQETQYF
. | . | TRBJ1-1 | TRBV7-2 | TGTGCCAGCAGCTTAGGTCTCCGGTGGGCTTTCTTT | CASSLGLRWAFF
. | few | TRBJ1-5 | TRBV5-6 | TGTGCCAGCAGCTTGGCCGGTCCGGCGGACAATCAGCCCCAGCATTTT | CASSLAGPADNQPQHF
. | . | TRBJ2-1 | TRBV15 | TGTGCCACCAGCAGAGCAGGGCGGGGATTCAACAATGAGCAGTTCTTC | CATSRAGRGFNNEQFF
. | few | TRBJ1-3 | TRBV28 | TGTGCCAGCAGTTTACCGTCCGGCGATGGAAACACCATATATTTT | CASSLPSGDGNTIYF
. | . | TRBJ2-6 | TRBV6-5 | TGTGCCAGCGGGAGCCCTGGTCAGCTAGGGGCCAACGTCCTGACTTTC | CASGSPGQLGANVLTF
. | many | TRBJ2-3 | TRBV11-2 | TGTGCCAGCAGCCGCCGACTAGTTCCCCCAGATACGCAGTATTTT | CASSRRLVPPDTQYF
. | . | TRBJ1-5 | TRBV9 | TGTGCCAGCAGCGTAGGTCCGGACAGCAATCAGCCCCAGCATTTT | CASSVGPDSNQPQHF
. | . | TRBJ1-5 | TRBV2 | TGTGCCAGCAATACAGGGTTAGGTCAGCCCCAGCATTTT | CASNTGLGQPQHF
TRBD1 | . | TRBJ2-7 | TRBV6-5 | TGTGCCAGCAGTTTCCGGACAGGGAGTCTGTACGAGCAGTACTTC | CASSFRTGSLYEQYF
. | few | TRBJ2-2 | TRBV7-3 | TGTGCCAGCAGCGTAAACCGGGACTCCGCGAACACCGGGGAGCTGTTTTTT | CASSVNRDSANTGELFF
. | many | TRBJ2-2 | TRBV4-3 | TGCGCCAGCAGCCAATCCGCCTCTCCGAGGTCCCCCGGGGAGCTGTTTTTT | CASSQSASPRSPGELFF
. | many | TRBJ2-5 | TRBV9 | TGTGCCAGCAGCGTAGGGGCCGTGGAGACCCAGTACTTC | CASSVGAVETQYF
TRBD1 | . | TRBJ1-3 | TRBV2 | TGTGCCAGCAGTGAAGCCCGGGACAGAGGAAACACCATATATTTT | CASSEARDRGNTIYF
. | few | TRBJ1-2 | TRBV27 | TGTGCCAGCAGTCGGGGGACCTCTGGCTACACCTTC | CASSRGTSGYTF
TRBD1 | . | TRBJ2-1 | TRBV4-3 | TGCGCCAGCAGCCAACCATCGACAGGGGCTGAGCAGTTCTTC | CASSQPSTGAEQFF
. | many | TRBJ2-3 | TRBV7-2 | TGTGCCAGCAGCTTCCCGGGGGCAGATACGCAGTATTTT | CASSFPGADTQYF
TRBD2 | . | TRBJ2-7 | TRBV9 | TGTGCCAGCAGCGAGGCCCCCGGGACTAGCGGATACGAGCAGTACTTC | CASSEAPGTSGYEQYF
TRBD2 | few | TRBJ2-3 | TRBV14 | TGTGCCAGCAGCCAAGATTGGCTAGCGGGGGGTATTGATACGCAGTATTTT | CASSQDWLAGGIDTQYF
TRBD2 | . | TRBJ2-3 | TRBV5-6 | TGTGCCAGCAGCTTGGCGCGGGGGATCACAGATACGCAGTATTTT | CASSLARGITDTQYF
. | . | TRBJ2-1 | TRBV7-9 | TGTGCCAGCAGCTTTTTCCCTCTGCGGGACGGCGTCAATGAGCAGTTCTTC | CASSFFPLRDGVNEQFF
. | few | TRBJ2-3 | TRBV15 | TGTGCCACCAGCAGATTGTTCCGGGATCACACAGATACGCAGTATTTT | CATSRLFRDHTDTQYF
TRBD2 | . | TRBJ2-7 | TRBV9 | TGTGCCAGCAGCGCTGGGACTAGCGGGGAAAGATACCCTCCCTACGAGCAGTACTTC | CASSAGTSGERYPPYEQYF
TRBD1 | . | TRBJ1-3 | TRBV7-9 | TGTGCCAGCAGCCATCCCCAGGGGGCTTCTGGAAACACCATATATTTT | CASSHPQGASGNTIYF
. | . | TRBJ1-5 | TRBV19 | TGTGCCAGTAGTATACCGGGGGCGAATCAGCCCCAGCATTTT | CASSIPGANQPQHF
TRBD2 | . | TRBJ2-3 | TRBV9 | TGTGCCAGCAGCGTAGCTCCAGCGGGGGGGTCGGATACGCAGTATTTT | CASSVAPAGGSDTQYF
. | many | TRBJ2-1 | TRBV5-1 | TGCGCCAGCAGCCCGGATCCGGGAAATGAGCAGTTCTTC | CASSPDPGNEQFF